Each of the 27 T cell receptor beta chains below was sequenced from the same sample in a study of blood T cell repertoires in COVID-19. Clones were sequenced by immunoSEQ multiplex PCR, and TCRdb holds only the in-frame ones, with some missing. The repertoire has fewer than 250,000 clones, 84% of them found once; the top ten carry 3% to 3.5%. Material: PBMCs or T cells enriched from blood (not recorded which). Receptor source: a woman aged 25-40 years who had been exposed to COVID-19.

Written as DNA, the CDR3 is TGCGCCAGCAGCCAAGACAGGTCCGCCCAGTTCTTC. This codes for CASSQDRSAQFF. The chain recombines TRBV4-1 with TRBJ2-1, with unresolved D. The V gene's germline CDR1 is MGHRA and CDR2 YSYEKL. Trimming left V 0 bases short and J 13 bases short, with 10 bases between. The CDR3 length is 12 residues.

The genes are TRBV7-2 and TRBJ1-1; no firm D call. V lost 2 bases, J lost 1 base, and 8 bases lay in between. Germline V gene data show CDR1 as SGHTA and CDR2 as FQGNSA. The CDR3 is 14 residues long. The CDR3: CASSLQQRNTEAFF. The CDR3 coding sequence is TGTGCCAGCAGCTTACAACAGAGGAACACTGAAGCTTTCTTT.

V is TRBV3-1 (or the pseudogene TRBV3-2) and J is TRBJ1-2; D is undetermined. Per the germline V gene, CDR1 is LGHDT and CDR2 is YNNKEL (reference sequence). V was trimmed by 8 bases and J by 3 bases, leaving 19 bases between them. The CDR3 length is 15 residues. Written as DNA, the CDR3 is TGTGCCAGCGGCTTCCCCCCTGGTCTGGACTATGGCTACACCTTC. Protein product: CASGFPPGLDYGYTF.

The chain uses TRBV11-2 and TRBJ1-2, with D unclear. Between the trimmed V and J ends, which lost 5 bases and 1 base, there was a span of 8 bases. In germline, CDR1 is SGHAT, CDR2 FQNNGV. The CDR3 is made up of 13 amino acids. The CDR3 DNA reads TGTGCCAGCAGCCCTACAGTTAACTATGGCTACACCTTC. Translation: CASSPTVNYGYTF.

The gene calls are TRBV15 and TRBJ1-1; D call uncertain. With 1 base removed from V and 0 bases from J, the gap between germline ends came to 9 bases. Germline V gene lookup returns CDR1 LNHNV and CDR2 YYDKDF (reference sequence). CDR3 length equals 15 residues. The CDR3 nucleotides read TGTGCCACCAGCAGAGTCAGGCAGATGAACACTGAAGCTTTCTTT. Amino acid sequence: CATSRVRQMNTEAFF.

The chain uses TRBV6-5 and TRBJ1-2; 11 nucleotides line up with TRBD1. The CDR3 runs to 16 residues. The germline CDR1 and CDR2 sequences are MNHEY and SVGAGI. The V gene end was trimmed by 2 bases and the J gene end by 5 bases; junction bases not matched to a gene: 7. The CDR3 spells CASSYRPGQGVYGYTF. The CDR3 region has the DNA TGTGCCAGCAGTTACCGACCGGGACAGGGGGTTTATGGCTACACCTTC.

This chain links TRBV5-4 with TRBJ2-5, with 8 bases that match TRBD1. With V trimmed by 0 bases and J by 2 bases, 6 bases remained unmatched. The CDR3 length is 16 residues. Germline lookup yields CDR1 SGHNT and CDR2 YYREEE (reference sequence). The CDR3 reads CASSLGGQALQETQYF. The CDR3 DNA reads TGTGCCAGCAGCTTGGGGGGACAGGCCTTACAAGAGACCCAGTACTTC. Supplemented by reference TRBV5-4 and TRBJ2-5, the full variable domain reads ETGVTQSPTHLIKTRGQQVTLRCSSQSGHNTVSWYQQALGQGPQFIFQYYREEENGRGNFPPRFSGLQFPNYSSELNVNALELDDSALYLCASSLGGQALQETQYFGPGTRLLVL.

The chain carries TRBV13 and TRBJ1-3, with a possible D match to TRBD1 (6 bases). Trimming removed 5 bases from V and 3 bases from J, with 17 bases in between. This CDR3 comprises 16 residues. Germline V gene data show CDR1 as PRHDT and CDR2 as FYEKMQ (reference sequence). This chain's CDR3 is CASSTLNRASGNTIYF. In nucleotides, the CDR3 is TGTGCCAGCAGCACACTCAACAGGGCAAGTGGAAACACCATATATTTT.

V is TRBV7-9 and J is TRBJ1-6, with 9 bases fitting TRBD1. This CDR3 has 16 amino acids. After removal of 2 bases from V and 6 bases from J, the junction contained 5 bases not matched to a gene. Germline assignment: CDR1 SEHNR and CDR2 FQNEAQ (reference sequence). CDR3 loop: CASSLHGTGPNSPLHF. CDR3 DNA: TGTGCCAGCAGCTTACATGGGACAGGGCCTAATTCACCCCTCCACTTT. Supplemented by reference TRBV7-9 and TRBJ1-6, the full variable domain reads DTGVSQNPRHKITKRGQNVTFRCDPISEHNRLYWYRQTLGQGPEFLTYFQNEAQLEKSRLLSDRFSAERPKGSFSTLEIQRTEQGDSAMYLCASSLHGTGPNSPLHFGNGTRLTVT.

The chain couples TRBV15 to TRBJ2-3; 9 bases match TRBD2. In germline, CDR1 is LNHNV, CDR2 YYDKDF (reference sequence). There are 17 residues in the CDR3. With 1 base clipped from V and 2 bases from J, the junction kept 7 bases outside the gene matches. The CDR3 loop is CATSRGTSGPITDTQYF. Written as DNA, the CDR3 is TGTGCCACCAGCAGAGGCACTAGCGGGCCCATCACAGATACGCAGTATTTT.

The table lists this clone with a few counts. J is TRBJ1-4 and V is TRBV2; D is perhaps TRBD1 (6 bases). The V end lost 6 bases, the J end lost 5 bases, and 10 bases lay between the germline ends. Germline lookup yields CDR1 SNHLY and CDR2 FYNNEI. CDR3 size: 13 residues. In nucleotides, the CDR3 is TGTGCCAGCAGAGGACAGAAAAATGAAAAACTGTTTTTT. This translates into CASRGQKNEKLFF.

The chain links TRBV30 to TRBJ1-1; 8 nucleotides align to TRBD1. This CDR3 contains 13 residues. With 1 base clipped from V and 7 bases from J, the junction kept 5 bases outside the gene matches. CDR1 is GTSNPN and CDR2 is SVGIG in the germline V gene (reference sequence). CDR3 nucleotides: TGTGCCTGGAGTGCGACAGGGGACCTTGAAGCTTTCTTT. This sequence encodes CAWSATGDLEAFF.

The CDR3 nucleotides are TGTGCCAGCAGCCAAGAATCGTTAGGGCAGGGGTTTACCTACGAGCAGTACTTC. Translation: CASSQESLGQGFTYEQYF. The rearrangement joins TRBV14 to TRBJ2-7, with D perhaps TRBD1 (6 bases). Germline CDR1 is SGHDN and CDR2 is FVKESK. This CDR3 is 18 amino acids long. V gave up 0 bases and J gave up 2 bases, with 20 bases separating them.

DNA of the CDR3: TGTGCATCGGGGAGGGTGAACACTGAAGCTTTCTTT. Protein product: CASGRVNTEAFF. The chain carries TRBV11-2 and TRBJ1-1; D gene unclear. This CDR3 spans 12 amino acids. From germline, CDR1 is SGHAT and CDR2 FQNNGV.

The CDR3 loop is CASKENLAAPYEQYF. The CDR3 bases are TGTGCCAGCAAAGAAAACCTAGCGGCGCCCTACGAGCAGTACTTC. V usage is TRBV2 and J usage is TRBJ2-7; the match to TRBD2 covers 7 bases. This CDR3 has 15 residues. The V gene end was trimmed by 7 bases and the J gene end by 2 bases; junction bases not matched to a gene: 11. Germline CDR1 SNHLY, CDR2 FYNNEI.

The CDR3: CASSLGASYEQYF. For the CDR3, the DNA is TGTGCCAGCAGCTTAGGGGCCTCCTACGAGCAGTACTTC. The chain links TRBV7-2 to TRBJ2-7; D unclear. Germline CDR1 is SGHTA and CDR2 is FQGNSA. Trimming removed 1 base from V and 0 bases from J, with 4 bases in between. This CDR3 comprises 13 residues. The full variable domain, its missing parts supplied by reference TRBV7-2 and TRBJ2-7, is GAGVSQSPSNKVTEKGKDVELRCDPISGHTALYWYRQSLGQGLEFLIYFQGNSAPDKSGLPSDRFSAERTGGSVSTLTIQRTQQEDSAVYLCASSLGASYEQYFGPGTRLTVT.

This clone was detected once. This sequence joins TRBV24-1 and TRBJ2-3; the D is unclear. This CDR3 is built from 15 residues. In germline, CDR1 is KGHDR, CDR2 SFDVKD. Deletions cut 3 bases from V and 3 bases from J, with 12 bases between. The CDR3 coding sequence is TGTGCCACCAGTGATAAAAGACAACATACAGATACGCAGTATTTT. It yields the protein CATSDKRQHTDTQYF.

The rearrangement links TRBV18 to TRBJ1-2; the D gene is possibly TRBD1 (6 bases). Germline CDR1 is KGHSH and CDR2 is LQKENI. Trimming removed 0 bases from V and 3 bases from J, with 11 bases in between. CDR3 length equals 15 residues. The DNA for the CDR3 is TGTGCCAGCTCACCACCCCAGGGGCCATACTATGGCTACACCTTC. Translated: CASSPPQGPYYGYTF.

The chain joins TRBV6-1 to TRBJ2-1; no reliable D call. V gave up 2 bases and J gave up 6 bases, with 11 bases separating them. This CDR3 comprises 14 residues. Germline-derived CDR1 and CDR2 are MNHNS and SASEGT. The CDR3 region is CASSETPTLNEQFF. The CDR3 coding sequence is TGTGCCAGCAGTGAAACCCCTACCCTCAATGAGCAGTTCTTC.

The chain links TRBV27 to TRBJ2-7; 9 nucleotides agree with TRBD1. Germline CDR1 MNHEY, CDR2 SMNVEV (reference sequence). There are 14 residues in the CDR3. V shed 3 bases, J shed 3 bases, and the junction held 3 bases outside the gene matches. CDR3 loop: CASSLGQGSYEQYF. The CDR3 coding sequence is TGTGCCAGCAGTTTGGGACAGGGAAGCTACGAGCAGTACTTC.

J is TRBJ2-1 and V is TRBV5-4, with a tentative D call TRBD2 (5 bases). Germline-derived CDR1 and CDR2 are SGHNT and YYREEE (reference sequence). V dropped 2 bases and J dropped 5 bases, with 20 bases sitting between them. The CDR3 is made up of 17 amino acids. The CDR3 DNA follows: TGTGCCAGCAGCTTTGATTTCCGGGAACCCCGTGACAATGAGCAGTTCTTC. Translating it yields CASSFDFREPRDNEQFF.

The chain is built from TRBV5-4 and TRBJ1-2; D perhaps matches TRBD1 (6 bases). The germline gives CDR1 SGHNT, CDR2 YYREEE (reference sequence). V lost 3 bases to trimming and J lost 6 bases, with 21 bases between them. There are 16 residues in the CDR3. CDR3 DNA: TGTGCCAGCAGCTCGCCAACAGGGATCGGTTGGGATGGCTACACCTTC. Translated: CASSSPTGIGWDGYTF.

The chain carries TRBV12-3 or TRBV12-4 and TRBJ1-1; D is unclear. The CDR3 is made up of 13 amino acids. V gave up 7 bases and J gave up 2 bases, with 11 bases separating them. CDR3 region: CASTPGRNTEAFF. CDR3 bases: TGTGCCAGCACCCCGGGTCGTAACACTGAAGCTTTCTTT.

V is TRBV5-4 and J is TRBJ1-4; TRBD1 matches at 10 bases. The CDR3 spans 15 residues. CDR1 and CDR2 from the germline V gene are SGHNT and YYREEE (reference sequence). J lost 6 bases, V lost 4 bases, and 6 bases had no gene match. Written as DNA, the CDR3 is TGTGCCAGCAGCCCGGAGACAGGGGGCCATGAAAAACTGTTTTTT. Amino acids: CASSPETGGHEKLFF.

This chain links TRBV5-1 with TRBJ2-7, with 8 bases identical to TRBD1. The CDR3 runs 14 residues. J lost 5 bases, V lost 0 bases, and 4 bases had no gene match. CDR1 SGHRS and CDR2 YFSETQ come from the germline V gene. The CDR3 sequence is CASSLAETGDEQYF. The CDR3, as DNA: TGCGCCAGCAGCTTGGCCGAGACAGGGGACGAGCAGTACTTC.

V gene TRBV5-5 combines with J gene TRBJ2-4, with D possibly matching TRBD2 (6 bases). CDR3 length: 16 amino acids. V was shortened by 0 bases and J by 4 bases, with 14 bases between the two germline ends. Looked up from germline, CDR1 is SGHKS and CDR2 is YYEKEE (reference sequence). The CDR3 bases are TGTGCCAGCAGCTTGGTGCTAGCGTGGGAGAAAAACATTCAGTACTTC. Protein product: CASSLVLAWEKNIQYF. Drawing the rest from reference TRBV5-5 and TRBJ2-4, the complete variable domain is DAGVTQSPTHLIKTRGQQVTLRCSPISGHKSVSWYQQVLGQGPQFIFQYYEKEERGRGNFPDRFSARQFPNYSSELNVNALLLGDSALYLCASSLVLAWEKNIQYFGAGTRLSVL.

CDR3 bases: TGTGCCAGTACCTTGGGCGGGACTAATATTGAGCAGTTCTTC. Amino acids: CASTLGGTNIEQFF. The chain carries TRBV19 and TRBJ2-1, with TRBD2 matching 7 bases. V was clipped by 7 bases and J by 9 bases; unmatched bases: 12. The CDR3 spans 14 residues. Germline loops: CDR1 LNHDA, CDR2 SQIVND (reference sequence).